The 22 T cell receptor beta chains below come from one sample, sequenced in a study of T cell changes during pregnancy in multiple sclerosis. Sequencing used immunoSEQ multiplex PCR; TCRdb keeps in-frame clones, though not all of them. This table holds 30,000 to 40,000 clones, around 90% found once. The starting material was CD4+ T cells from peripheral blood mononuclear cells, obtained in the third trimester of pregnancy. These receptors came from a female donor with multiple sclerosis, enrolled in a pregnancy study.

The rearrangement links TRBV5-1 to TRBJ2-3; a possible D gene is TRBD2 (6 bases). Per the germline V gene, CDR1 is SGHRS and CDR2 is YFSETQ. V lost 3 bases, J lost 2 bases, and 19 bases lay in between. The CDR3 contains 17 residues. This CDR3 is CASSSPAAGFSTDTQYF. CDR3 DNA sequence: TGCGCCAGCAGCTCCCCCGCGGCGGGGTTTTCCACAGATACGCAGTATTTT.

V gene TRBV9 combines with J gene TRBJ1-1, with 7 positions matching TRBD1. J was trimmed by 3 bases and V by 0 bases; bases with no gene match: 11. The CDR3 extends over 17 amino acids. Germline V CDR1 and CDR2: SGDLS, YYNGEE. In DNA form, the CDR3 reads TGTGCCAGCAGCGTAGGTATAGGGGGCCGGGGAGACACTGAAGCTTTCTTT. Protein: CASSVGIGGRGDTEAFF.

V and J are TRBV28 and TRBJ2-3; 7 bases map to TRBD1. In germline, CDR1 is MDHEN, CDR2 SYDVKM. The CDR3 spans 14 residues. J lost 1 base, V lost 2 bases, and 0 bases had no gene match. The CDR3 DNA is TGTGCCAGCAGTTTAGGACAGGGCACAGATACGCAGTATTTT. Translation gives CASSLGQGTDTQYF. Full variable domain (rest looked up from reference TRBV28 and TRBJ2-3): DVKVTQSSRYLVKRTGEKVFLECVQDMDHENMFWYRQDPGLGLRLIYFSYDVKMKEKGDIPEGYSVSREKKERFSLILESASTNQTSMYLCASSLGQGTDTQYFGPGTRLTVL.

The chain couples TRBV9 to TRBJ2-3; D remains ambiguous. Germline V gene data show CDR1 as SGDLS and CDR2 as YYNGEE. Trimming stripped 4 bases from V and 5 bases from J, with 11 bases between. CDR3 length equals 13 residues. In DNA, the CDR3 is TGTGCCAGCAGCTCAGGAACTCGAGATACGCAGTATTTT. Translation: CASSSGTRDTQYF.

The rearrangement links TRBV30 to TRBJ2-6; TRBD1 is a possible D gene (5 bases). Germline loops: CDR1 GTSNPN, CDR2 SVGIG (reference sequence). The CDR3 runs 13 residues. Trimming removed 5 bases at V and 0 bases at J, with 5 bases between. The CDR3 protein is CAWDSSGANVLTF. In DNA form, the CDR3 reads TGTGCCTGGGACAGCTCTGGGGCCAACGTCCTGACTTTC. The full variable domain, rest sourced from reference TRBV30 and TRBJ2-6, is SQTIHQWPATLVQPVGSPLSLECTVEGTSNPNLYWYRQAAGRGLQLLFYSVGIGQISSEVPQNLSASRPQDRQFILSSKKLLLSDSGFYLCAWDSSGANVLTFGAGSRLTVL.

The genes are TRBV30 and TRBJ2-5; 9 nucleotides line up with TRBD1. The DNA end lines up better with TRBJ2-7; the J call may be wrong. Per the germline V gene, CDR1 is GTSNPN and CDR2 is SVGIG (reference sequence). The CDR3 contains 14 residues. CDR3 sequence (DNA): TGTGCCTGGGCAGCCCGGGACAGGGACAACGAGCAGTACTTC. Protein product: CAWAARDRDNEQYF.

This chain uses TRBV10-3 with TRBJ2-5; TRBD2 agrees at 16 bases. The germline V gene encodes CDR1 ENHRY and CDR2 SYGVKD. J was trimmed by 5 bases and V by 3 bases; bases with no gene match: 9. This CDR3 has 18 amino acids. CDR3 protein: CAISESGTSGRVGETQYF. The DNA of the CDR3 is TGTGCCATCAGTGAATCTGGGACTAGCGGGAGGGTTGGGGAGACCCAGTACTTC.

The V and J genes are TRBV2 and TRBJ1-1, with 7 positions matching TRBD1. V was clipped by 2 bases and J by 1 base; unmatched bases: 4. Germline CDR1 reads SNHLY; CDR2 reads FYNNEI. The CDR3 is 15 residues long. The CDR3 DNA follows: TGTGCCAGCAGTGAAACTAGACAGGGGAACACTGAAGCTTTCTTT. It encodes CASSETRQGNTEAFF.

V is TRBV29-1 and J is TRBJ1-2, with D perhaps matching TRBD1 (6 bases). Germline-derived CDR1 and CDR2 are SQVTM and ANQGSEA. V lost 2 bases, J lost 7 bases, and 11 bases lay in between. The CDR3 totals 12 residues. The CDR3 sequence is CSVERNRAGYTF. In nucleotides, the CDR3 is TGCAGCGTTGAACGGAACAGGGCTGGCTACACCTTC.

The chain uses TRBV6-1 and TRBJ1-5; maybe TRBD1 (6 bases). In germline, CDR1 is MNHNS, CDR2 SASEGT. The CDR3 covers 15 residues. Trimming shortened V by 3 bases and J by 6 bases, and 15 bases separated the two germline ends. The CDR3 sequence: CASSDLQGTFQPQHF. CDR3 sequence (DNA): TGTGCCAGCAGTGACCTGCAGGGGACCTTTCAGCCCCAGCATTTT.

This chain's CDR3 is CSAQDRDTEAFF. In DNA form, the CDR3 reads TGCAGCGCCCAGGACAGGGACACTGAAGCTTTCTTT. This chain links TRBV29-1 with TRBJ1-1; 8 bases fit TRBD1. The germline gives CDR1 SQVTM, CDR2 ANQGSEA. CDR3 length: 12 residues. V was clipped by 7 bases and J by 3 bases; unmatched bases: 4.

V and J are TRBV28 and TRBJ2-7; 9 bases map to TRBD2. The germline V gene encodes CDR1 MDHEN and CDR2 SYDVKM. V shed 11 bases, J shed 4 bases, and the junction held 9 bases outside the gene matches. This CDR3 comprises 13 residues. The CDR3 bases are TGTGCCCACAGGTTTAGCGGGAGTTACGAGCAGTACTTC. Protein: CAHRFSGSYEQYF.

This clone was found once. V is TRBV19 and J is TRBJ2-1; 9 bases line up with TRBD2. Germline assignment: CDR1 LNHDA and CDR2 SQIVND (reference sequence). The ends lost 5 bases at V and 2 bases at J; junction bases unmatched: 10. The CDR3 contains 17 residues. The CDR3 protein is CASSPSGTSLPYNEQFF. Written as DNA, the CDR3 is TGTGCCAGTAGTCCAAGCGGGACTAGCTTACCCTACAATGAGCAGTTCTTC.

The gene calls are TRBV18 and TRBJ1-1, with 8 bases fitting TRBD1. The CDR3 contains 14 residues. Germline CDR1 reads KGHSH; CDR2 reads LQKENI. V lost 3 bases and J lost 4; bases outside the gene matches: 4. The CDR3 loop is CASSPRTGPTEAFF. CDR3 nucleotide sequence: TGTGCCAGCTCACCCCGGACAGGGCCCACTGAAGCTTTCTTT.

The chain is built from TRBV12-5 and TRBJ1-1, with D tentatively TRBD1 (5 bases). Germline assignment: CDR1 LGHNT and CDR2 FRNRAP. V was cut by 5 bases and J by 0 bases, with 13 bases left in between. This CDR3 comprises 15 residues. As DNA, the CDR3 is TGTGCTAGTGGTCCACCGCGGGGGTTGAACACTGAAGCTTTCTTT. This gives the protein CASGPPRGLNTEAFF. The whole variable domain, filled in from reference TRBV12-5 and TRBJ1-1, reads DARVTQTPRHKVTEMGQEVTMRCQPILGHNTVFWYRQTMMQGLELLAYFRNRAPLDDSGMPKDRFSAEMPDATLATLKIQPSEPRDSAVYFCASGPPRGLNTEAFFGQGTRLTVV.

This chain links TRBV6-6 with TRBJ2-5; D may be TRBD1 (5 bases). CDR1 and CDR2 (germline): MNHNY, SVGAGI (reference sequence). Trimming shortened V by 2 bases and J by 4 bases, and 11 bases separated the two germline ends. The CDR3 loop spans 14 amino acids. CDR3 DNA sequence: TGTGCCAGCAGTTACGACAGACAGCGAGAGACCCAGTACTTC. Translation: CASSYDRQRETQYF.

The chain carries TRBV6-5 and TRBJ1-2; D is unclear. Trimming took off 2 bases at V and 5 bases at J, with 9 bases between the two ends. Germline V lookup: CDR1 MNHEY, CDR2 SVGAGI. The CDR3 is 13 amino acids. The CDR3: CASSYDGEYGYTF. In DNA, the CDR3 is TGTGCCAGCAGTTACGATGGGGAGTATGGCTACACCTTC.

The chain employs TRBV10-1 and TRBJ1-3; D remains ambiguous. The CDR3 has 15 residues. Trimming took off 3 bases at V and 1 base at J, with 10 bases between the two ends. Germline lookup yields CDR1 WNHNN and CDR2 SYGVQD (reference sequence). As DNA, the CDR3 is TGCGCCAGCAGTGATTCCCCAGGATCTGGAAACACCATATATTTT. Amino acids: CASSDSPGSGNTIYF.

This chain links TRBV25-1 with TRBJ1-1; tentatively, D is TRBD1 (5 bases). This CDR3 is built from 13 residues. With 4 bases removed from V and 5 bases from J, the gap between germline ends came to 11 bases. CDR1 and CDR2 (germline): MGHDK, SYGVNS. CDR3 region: CASSVTGGTEAFF. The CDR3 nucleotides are TGTGCCAGCAGTGTTACGGGGGGGACTGAAGCTTTCTTT.

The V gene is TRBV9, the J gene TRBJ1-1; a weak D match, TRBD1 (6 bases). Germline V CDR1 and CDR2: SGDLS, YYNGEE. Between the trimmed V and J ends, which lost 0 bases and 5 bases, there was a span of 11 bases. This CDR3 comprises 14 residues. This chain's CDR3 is CASSVDTGRTEAFF. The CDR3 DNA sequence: TGTGCCAGCAGCGTAGACACAGGGAGAACTGAAGCTTTCTTT.

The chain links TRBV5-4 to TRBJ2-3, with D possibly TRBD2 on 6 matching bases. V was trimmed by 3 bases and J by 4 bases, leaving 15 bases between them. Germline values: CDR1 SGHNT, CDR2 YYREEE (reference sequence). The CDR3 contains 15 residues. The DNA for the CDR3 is TGTGCCAGCAGCTACGGTGGCGGGAAGGCAGATACGCAGTATTTT. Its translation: CASSYGGGKADTQYF.

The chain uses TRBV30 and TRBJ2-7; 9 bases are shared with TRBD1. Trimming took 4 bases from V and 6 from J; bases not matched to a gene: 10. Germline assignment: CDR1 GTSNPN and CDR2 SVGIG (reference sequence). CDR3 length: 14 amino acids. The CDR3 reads CAWNRDRVGLEQYF. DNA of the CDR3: TGTGCCTGGAACCGGGACAGGGTGGGGCTCGAGCAGTACTTC.